Listed here are 21 T cell receptor beta chains from one sample, sequenced in a study of T cell responses to AZD1222 COVID-19 vaccine. TCRdb's table, derived via immunoSEQ multiplex PCR, lists solely in-frame clones and lacks some. The sample contains about 97,000 clones, 80% to 85% of which appear only once. Material: peripheral blood, obtained on day 0 of AZD1222 vaccination. Source of these receptors: an adult in good health.

This chain links TRBV7-9 with TRBJ2-1; D not certain. V dropped 9 bases and J dropped 4 bases, with 10 bases sitting between them. There are 12 residues in the CDR3. Germline V CDR1 and CDR2: SEHNR, FQNEAQ (reference sequence). DNA of the CDR3: TGTGCCAGTACGCAGACATACAATGAGCAGTTCTTC. It translates to CASTQTYNEQFF.

J is TRBJ2-2 and V is TRBV14; D is tentatively TRBD1 or TRBD2 (5 bases each). Germline CDR1 and CDR2: SGHDN and FVKESK. Trimming stripped 0 bases from V and 13 bases from J, with 15 bases between. The CDR3 length is 14 residues. This CDR3 is CASSQDWDRTWLFF. The CDR3 nucleotides are TGTGCCAGCAGCCAAGATTGGGACCGCACGTGGCTGTTTTTT.

This chain connects TRBV5-1 to TRBJ2-2, with D maybe TRBD1 (6 bases). Germline V CDR1 and CDR2: SGHRS, YFSETQ. V was clipped by 0 bases and J by 0 bases, with 6 bases between them. This CDR3 is built from 15 residues. The CDR3 bases are TGCGCCAGCAGCTTGGAGGGGGCGAACACCGGGGAGCTGTTTTTT. This translates into CASSLEGANTGELFF.

V and J are TRBV29-1 and TRBJ2-1; 11 nucleotides agree with TRBD2. In germline, CDR1 is SQVTM, CDR2 ANQGSEA. Losses at the gene ends were 4 bases for V and 3 bases for J; bases not matched to a gene: 14. This CDR3 region has 18 residues. CDR3 bases: TGCAGCGTTGGGCTAGCGGGAGGCCGCCGAAAAGGCTACAATGAGCAGTTCTTC. Its protein product is CSVGLAGGRRKGYNEQFF.

In its sample, this clone was seen a few times. CDR3: CASSYRTGAGNTIYF. The CDR3 bases are TGTGCCAGCAGCTACCGGACAGGGGCTGGAAACACCATATATTTT. This chain uses TRBV11-3 with TRBJ1-3, with 9 bases fitting TRBD1. Germline assignment: CDR1 SGHNT and CDR2 YENEEA. V lost 4 bases and J lost 2; bases outside the gene matches: 3. The CDR3 consists of 15 residues.

The V gene is TRBV7-8, the J gene TRBJ2-1; 7 positions match TRBD2. The CDR3 runs 16 residues. Per germline, CDR1 SGHVS and CDR2 FQNEAQ. V was clipped by 7 bases and J by 0 bases; unmatched bases: 9. In DNA form, the CDR3 reads TGTGCCAGCACGCATGGGGGGGGTACCTCCTACAATGAGCAGTTCTTC. Protein sequence: CASTHGGGTSYNEQFF. Full variable domain (remainder filled in from reference TRBV7-8 and TRBJ2-1): GAGVSQSPRYKVAKRGQDVALRCDPISGHVSLFWYQQALGQGPEFLTYFQNEAQLDKSGLPSDRFFAERPEGSVSTLKIQRTQQEDSAVYLCASTHGGGTSYNEQFFGPGTRLTVL.

V usage is TRBV28 and J usage is TRBJ2-1; D is perhaps TRBD2 (6 bases). Looked up from germline, CDR1 is MDHEN and CDR2 is SYDVKM. Deletions cut 9 bases from V and 8 bases from J, with 23 bases between. CDR3 size: 15 residues. The CDR3 region is CASTAGSQGMDEQFF. CDR3 bases: TGTGCCAGTACAGCCGGGAGCCAGGGCATGGATGAGCAGTTCTTC. The variable domain in full, with the rest retrieved from reference TRBV28 and TRBJ2-1, is DVKVTQSSRYLVKRTGEKVFLECVQDMDHENMFWYRQDPGLGLRLIYFSYDVKMKEKGDIPEGYSVSREKKERFSLILESASTNQTSMYLCASTAGSQGMDEQFFGPGTRLTVL.

This chain joins TRBV7-8 and TRBJ1-2; no firm D call. Germline CDR1 is SGHVS and CDR2 is FQNEAQ. Deletions cut 5 bases from V and 2 bases from J, with 9 bases between. This CDR3 has 13 amino acids. In DNA form, the CDR3 reads TGTGCCAGCAGCCCAAATACCAACTATGGCTACACCTTC. Translating it yields CASSPNTNYGYTF.

This chain joins TRBV3-1 (or the pseudogene TRBV3-2) and TRBJ2-3; D not certain. The CDR3 consists of 16 residues. Germline lookup yields CDR1 LGHDT and CDR2 YNNKEL (reference sequence). V lost 4 bases, J lost 0 bases, and 14 bases lay in between. In DNA, the CDR3 is TGTGCCAGCAGCCCCTCACTGGTTCGTAGCACAGATACGCAGTATTTT. Protein product: CASSPSLVRSTDTQYF.

The rearrangement links TRBV11-3 to TRBJ2-3; no firm D call. The CDR3 has 15 amino acids. From germline, CDR1 is SGHNT and CDR2 YENEEA. Between the trimmed V and J ends, which lost 1 base and 1 base, there was a span of 9 bases. The CDR3 sequence is CASSLVTLGTDTQYF. CDR3 DNA: TGTGCCAGCAGCTTAGTCACCCTGGGCACAGATACGCAGTATTTT.

The chain is built from TRBV27 and TRBJ2-5; D is perhaps TRBD1 or TRBD2 (5 bases each). CDR1 and CDR2 (germline): MNHEY, SMNVEV (reference sequence). This CDR3 is 14 amino acids long. The V and J ends lost 7 bases and 0 bases respectively, with 12 bases between them. The CDR3, as DNA: TGTGCCAGCATGACGGGGCCGTACCAAGAGACCCAGTACTTC. Its protein is CASMTGPYQETQYF.

The rearrangement links TRBV4-1 to TRBJ1-5; 7 positions match TRBD1. Germline-derived CDR1 and CDR2 are MGHRA and YSYEKL. V gave up 3 bases and J gave up 4 bases; unmatched junction bases: 6. The CDR3 length is 15 residues. The CDR3 DNA sequence: TGCGCCAGCAGCCAGGAAGACAGGGTTAATCAGCCCCAGCATTTT. Protein sequence: CASSQEDRVNQPQHF.

The chain combines TRBV6-2 or TRBV6-3 with TRBJ2-3; D remains unclear. Trimming stripped 4 bases from V and 2 bases from J, with 4 bases between. Germline lookup yields CDR1 MNHEY and CDR2 SVGEGT. The CDR3 loop spans 12 amino acids. The CDR3 reads CASSWATDTQYF. DNA for the CDR3: TGTGCCAGCAGTTGGGCCACAGATACGCAGTATTTT.

V and J are TRBV14 and TRBJ1-1, with D possibly being TRBD1 (6 bases). The V end lost 3 bases, the J end lost 0 bases, and 17 bases lay between the germline ends. The V gene's germline CDR1 is SGHDN and CDR2 FVKESK. The CDR3 spans 17 residues. The CDR3 nucleotides read TGTGCCAGCAGCCACCCTAGGACAGCGACAATGAACACTGAAGCTTTCTTT. Protein: CASSHPRTATMNTEAFF.

The rearrangement uses TRBV4-3 and TRBJ1-2; perhaps TRBD1 as D (5 bases). Germline-derived CDR1 and CDR2 are LGHNA and YSLEER. The CDR3 has 15 amino acids. Deletions cut 5 bases from V and 1 base from J, with 14 bases between. For the CDR3, the DNA is TGCGCCAGCAGCTACCGGGACGGACTTAACTATGGCTACACCTTC. This encodes CASSYRDGLNYGYTF.

The J gene is TRBJ1-4, the V gene TRBV28; 10 bases line up with TRBD1. Germline V lookup: CDR1 MDHEN, CDR2 SYDVKM. CDR3 length equals 14 residues. V shed 4 bases and J 5 bases; nucleotides not matched to a gene: 1. CDR3 bases: TGTGCCAGCAGTTCGGGACAGGGGAATGAAAAACTGTTTTTT. Translation: CASSSGQGNEKLFF.

The chain is built from TRBV28 and TRBJ1-2; D gene uncertain. The CDR3 runs 11 residues. The germline V gene has CDR1 MDHEN and CDR2 SYDVKM. The CDR3 spells CVTQANYGYTF. CDR3 nucleotide sequence: TGTGTCACACAAGCTAACTATGGCTACACCTTC.

The chain links TRBV10-3 to TRBJ2-2; D call uncertain. The germline V and J ends were trimmed by 5 bases and 3 bases, with 4 bases remaining between them. Germline lookup yields CDR1 ENHRY and CDR2 SYGVKD. This CDR3 is 12 amino acids long. CDR3 nucleotide sequence: TGTGCCATCAGTTTATACACCGGGGAGCTGTTTTTT. This gives the protein CAISLYTGELFF.

The genes are TRBV9 and TRBJ1-6, with unresolved D. The CDR3 is 18 residues long. Trimming took 0 bases from V and 0 from J, leaving 13 bases between them. Germline assignment: CDR1 SGDLS and CDR2 YYNGEE. CDR3 coding DNA: TGTGCCAGCAGCGTAGTCAGGCAGGTCCTCTCCTATAATTCACCCCTCCACTTT. Translating gives CASSVVRQVLSYNSPLHF.

The rearrangement joins TRBV28 to TRBJ2-4; D is perhaps TRBD1 (5 bases). The V and J ends lost 2 bases and 6 bases respectively, with 11 bases between them. This CDR3 is built from 14 residues. Germline assignment: CDR1 MDHEN and CDR2 SYDVKM. This chain's CDR3 is CASSLVSDRNIQYF. The CDR3 DNA reads as TGTGCCAGCAGTTTAGTGAGTGACAGAAACATTCAGTACTTC.

The chain couples TRBV3-1 (or the pseudogene TRBV3-2) to TRBJ1-6, with a weak D call TRBD1 (5 bases). V was shortened by 0 bases and J by 7 bases, with 16 bases between the two germline ends. The CDR3 loop spans 17 amino acids. Germline CDR1 and CDR2: LGHDT and YNNKEL (reference sequence). In DNA form, the CDR3 reads TGTGCCAGCAGCCAAGATAGCTTGGGGGGGAGAAATTCACCCCTCCACTTT. Its protein product is CASSQDSLGGRNSPLHF.